This T cell receptor (beta chain) was recovered during a study of blood T cells in healthy people across ages. Study-level results: Older age went with lower TCR beta diversity per million T cells, in a roughly linear way.

This CDR3 contains 14 residues. The germline V gene encodes CDR1 SGHTA and CDR2 FQGNSA. The germline V and J ends were trimmed by 0 bases and 3 bases, with 7 bases remaining between them. Remarks on this clonotype: Its antigen is not identified.

Combining a sample-barcoded 5' primer with a J-beta primer mix, a second PCR ran for roughly 7 to 12 cycles. TCRdb recomputed calls from the 5' RACE reads with MiXCR, one row per CDR3 protein. The sample yields 1,800,000 or so distinct CDR3 sequences, around 42% seen once. The gene calls are TRBV7-2 and TRBJ2-3; no clear D gene. Input material: blood. The receptor's source is a human donor in good health. The CDR3 protein is CASSLAIRTDTQYF. CDR3 sequence (DNA): TGTGCCAGCAGCTTAGCGATTCGGACAGATACGCAGTATTTT.